These 3 T cell receptor beta chains came from one sample sequenced in a study of human T cells and chemical hapten exposure. The time point denotes: patch test 2, 6 weeks after DPC sensitization. Treatment indicated: therapeutic diphenylcyclopropenone sensitization with weekly scalp DPC. TCRdb fed the RACE reads into MiXCR, producing one record per CDR3 protein. The repertoire holds about 350,000 distinct CDR3 sequences, with over 6% as singletons. This specimen was whole blood, taken in connection with sensitization to the hapten diphenylcyclopropenone (DPC). Receptors originate from a young woman with alopecia areata. Some clones in this sample may be carry-over from other donors' samples.

There are many counts of this clonotype. The CDR3 loop reads CASSPQEANTEAFF. The CDR3 DNA reads TGCGCCAGCAGCCCCCAGGAGGCAAACACTGAAGCTTTCTTT. V is TRBV4-3 and J is TRBJ1-1; D unclear. CDR1 and CDR2 from the germline V gene are LGHNA and YSLEER. The CDR3 spans 14 residues. V was clipped by 4 bases and J by 2 bases, with 11 bases between them.

This clonotype was seen more than once but under ten times. The genes are TRBV4-3 and TRBJ1-1; 9 bases agree with TRBD1. Germline V gene sequence: CDR1 LGHNA, CDR2 YSLEER. The CDR3 covers 16 residues. V trimming: 0 bases; J trimming: 4 bases; junction bases outside the gene matches: 6. The CDR3 DNA sequence: TGCGCCAGCAGCCAAGACCCACAGGGACAGGGCACTGAAGCTTTCTTT. Translated, it gives CASSQDPQGQGTEAFF.

This clonotype was counted ten times or more. The chain has TRBV10-3 and TRBJ1-5, with TRBD1 as a possible D gene (6 bases). The CDR3 totals 16 residues. The V gene lost 0 bases and the J gene lost 3 bases, with 12 bases spanning the gap. CDR1 ENHRY and CDR2 SYGVKD come from the germline V gene. CDR3 protein: CAISESKGGYNQPQHF. CDR3 coding DNA: TGTGCCATCAGTGAGTCGAAGGGGGGCTACAATCAGCCCCAGCATTTT.